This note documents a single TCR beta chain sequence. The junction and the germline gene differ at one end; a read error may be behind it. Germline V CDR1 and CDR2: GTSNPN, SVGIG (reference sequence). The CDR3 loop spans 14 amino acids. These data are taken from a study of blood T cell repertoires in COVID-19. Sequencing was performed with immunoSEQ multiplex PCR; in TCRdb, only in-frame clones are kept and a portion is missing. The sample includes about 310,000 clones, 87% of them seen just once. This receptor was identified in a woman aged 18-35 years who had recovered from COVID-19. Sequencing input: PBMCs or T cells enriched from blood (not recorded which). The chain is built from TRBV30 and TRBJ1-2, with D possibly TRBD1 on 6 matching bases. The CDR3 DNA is TGTGCCTGGGGTGTCCTCGGGAGGGGGTATGGCTACACCTTC. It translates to CAWGVLGRGYGYTF.